These T cell receptor beta chains were read from a single sample in a study of control samples from healthy donors and cancer patients. Here immunoSEQ multiplex PCR was the method, and the copy in TCRdb shows in-frame clones only, minus some. The repertoire holds around 82,000 clones, approximately 89% seen once, with roughly 6.7% in the top ten. Sequenced input: blood. These receptors were taken from a man between 50 and 59 years old in good health. The conserved cysteine and the conserved F or W are not part of the CDR3 here. Clone size is given for some rows only: seen once, a few or many times, or a class if the clone is expanded.

size | V | CDR3
once | TRBV5-4 | ASSLDPTGETQY
once | TRBV6-6 | ASSQSGYEQY
- | TRBV3-1/TRBV3-2 | ASSQEGLAGGGTDTQY
- | TRBV4-2 | ASSQGTSGGLSYEQY
few | TRBV5-4 | ASSNQQGKYGYT
- | TRBV19 | ASSSTGARNTEAF
- | TRBV6-2/TRBV6-3 | ASSLNRAKTMNQPQH
- | TRBV6-6 | ASGTSGGKNIQY
- | TRBV6-1 | ASRTGALYEQY
- | TRBV14 | ASSQESSTEAF
- | TRBV5-1 | ASSSKLGDTQY
- | TRBV4-1 | ASSLPGAGAGELF
few | TRBV5-6 | ASTRGRTGELF
- | TRBV19 | ASSSTWQGTLF
- | TRBV6-5 | ASSYSAGVYEQY
- | TRBV27 | ASRRAGRVSTDTQY
- | TRBV9 | ASSPRSRPFRSGELF
- | TRBV6-5 | ASTRAGTGSYEQY
- | TRBV6-5 | ASSFRTGVYSPLH
- | TRBV15 | ATSREYGGANVLT
- | TRBV5-1 | ASSPGRGRPPYGYT
- | TRBV24-1 | ATSDLPGNGNTIY
- | TRBV21-1 | ASSRDFRTQY
- | TRBV11-3 | ASSPEDRSNQPQH
- | TRBV19 | ASRPGQGRSYEQY
- | TRBV11-2 | ASRLSWRETQY
- | TRBV7-3 | ASSSAAWGETSTDTQY
- | TRBV7-2 | ASSLTRGYSNQPQH
few | TRBV18 | ASSPRVTNEKLF
- | TRBV10-3 | AIRETVAAEQPLRDEQF
few | TRBV11-3 | ASSSGQQPAMGTDTQY
- | TRBV11-2 | ASSPQSGVVLGNQPQH
- | TRBV7-9 | ASDGTGGQTQY
few | TRBV30 | AWSVGGSYNSPLH
- | TRBV7-9 | ASSLSQAGNTIY
- | TRBV7-8 | ASSLVGEQY
- | TRBV7-9 | ASGRGVTEAF
few | TRBV6-5 | ASSYSRDSRYEQY
- | TRBV7-6 | ASSLGGTGQETQY
- | TRBV6-2/TRBV6-3 | ASSPHNTQY
- | TRBV6-5 | ASSFDRGNEQY
- | TRBV9 | ASSTGGRGNTEAF
- | TRBV12-3/TRBV12-4 | ASREGSAYEQY
once | TRBV6-5 | ASSYLWGEGIDEQF
- | TRBV27 | ASSHQGTDTQY